This TCR beta chain was profiled in a study of long-term antiretroviral therapy in people with HIV. General study results and limits: Dominant in the repertoire at all time points were clones expanded before ART. Repertoires looked antigen-experienced, with only a slight naive shift after ART.

The run of the v3.0 immunoSEQ assay was at survey level. Researchers set sequencing to target roughly 40,000-50,000 T-cell genomes per sample. This table comes from immunoSEQ multiplex PCR, and its TCRdb copy is limited to in-frame clones, with some not included. This sample carries about 39,000 clones, less than 90% of them seen once, and the ten largest clones take more than 4%. This clone was recorded once. Its antigen is undetermined. Germline V lookup: CDR1 GTSNPN, CDR2 SVGIG (reference sequence). This CDR3 comprises 14 residues. V was cut by 0 bases and J by 5 bases, with 10 bases left in between.

Sequences were derived from unsorted PBMCs, sampled 1.2 years after starting antiretroviral therapy. This sequence originates from a woman between 45 and 60 years old with HIV. The V gene is TRBV30, the J gene TRBJ1-4, with D hard to call. The CDR3 is CAWSVPLLNEKLFF. The CDR3 bases are TGTGCCTGGAGTGTTCCCCTTTTGAATGAAAAACTGTTTTTT.